The next 15 T cell receptor beta chains were all read from a single sample in a study of high-grade serous ovarian cancer treatment subgroups. Tumor tissue was taken before any definitive surgery or chemotherapy was given. Assay: immunoSEQ multiplex PCR; the TCRdb copy retains only in-frame clones and omits some. The sample shows thousands of clones, approximately 72% of them seen only once. Sequencing was done on a sample of tumor tissue. The receptors were gathered from a human donor with high-grade serous ovarian cancer.

The rearrangement joins TRBV5-6 to TRBJ1-1; 10 bases fit TRBD1. Germline values: CDR1 SGHDT, CDR2 YYEEEE. Germline trimming cut 4 bases from V and 4 bases from J; bases unmatched to any gene: 10. This CDR3 spans 16 amino acids. DNA for the CDR3: TGTGCCAGCAGCACCCGGGACAGGGGTTTCGGCACTGAAGCTTTCTTT. Translating gives CASSTRDRGFGTEAFF.

The sample holds a few counts of this clone. This sequence joins TRBV25-1 and TRBJ1-2, with 7 bases identical to TRBD1. The CDR3 spans 12 residues. Germline V lookup: CDR1 MGHDK, CDR2 SYGVNS. V was clipped by 7 bases and J by 7 bases; unmatched bases: 6. CDR3 region: CASTTGDRGYTF. For the CDR3, the DNA is TGTGCCAGCACCACAGGGGACCGTGGCTACACCTTC.

The chain employs TRBV9 and TRBJ2-1, with 9 bases aligning to TRBD2. Germline V gives CDR1 SGDLS, CDR2 YYNGEE. The V segment lost 4 bases and the J segment 5 bases; nucleotides outside the gene matches: 4. The CDR3 is 14 amino acids. CDR3 coding DNA: TGTGCCAGCAGCCTAGCGGGATGGAACAATGAGCAGTTCTTC. Translated, it gives CASSLAGWNNEQFF. Together with reference TRBV9 and TRBJ2-1, the CDR3 gives the full variable domain: DSGVTQTPKHLITATGQRVTLRCSPRSGDLSVYWYQQSLDQGLQFLIQYYNGEERAKGNILERFSAQQFPDLHSELNLSSLELGDSALYFCASSLAGWNNEQFFGPGTRLTVL.

The J gene is TRBJ1-1, the V gene TRBV10-2; D is uncertain. The V gene lost 2 bases and the J gene lost 7 bases, with 8 bases spanning the gap. CDR1 is WSHSY and CDR2 is SAAADI in the germline V gene. The CDR3 is made up of 12 amino acids. The CDR3 DNA reads TGCGCCAGCAGTGAGCCCCTCATTGAAGCTTTCTTT. It encodes CASSEPLIEAFF.

This clone showed up just once. This rearrangement joins TRBV9 to TRBJ2-6, with unresolved D. The CDR3 sequence is 19 residues long. Per germline, CDR1 SGDLS and CDR2 YYNGEE. V gave up 3 bases and J gave up 0 bases, with 19 bases separating them. DNA of the CDR3: TGTGCCAGCAGCGCCCTACCGACATGGCAGTACTCTGGGGCCAACGTCCTGACTTTC. Its protein product is CASSALPTWQYSGANVLTF.

The chain uses TRBV9 and TRBJ1-2, with a weak D call TRBD1 (5 bases). CDR1 SGDLS and CDR2 YYNGEE come from the germline V gene. V was shortened by 4 bases and J by 2 bases, with 12 bases between the two germline ends. CDR3 length: 14 amino acids. CDR3 nucleotide sequence: TGTGCCAGCAGCTCCGGGACGGTCAACTATGGCTACACCTTC. Its protein product is CASSSGTVNYGYTF.

J is TRBJ2-2 and V is TRBV27, with D possibly being TRBD1 (6 bases). CDR1 MNHEY and CDR2 SMNVEV come from the germline V gene (reference sequence). The length of the CDR3 is 15 residues. The germline V and J ends were trimmed by 2 bases and 5 bases, with 12 bases remaining between them. CDR3 sequence: CASSLPPQGTGELFF. The CDR3 region has the DNA TGTGCCAGCAGTTTACCTCCTCAGGGGACCGGGGAGCTGTTTTTT.

CDR3 in amino acids: CASSVRRVVGANVLTF. CDR3 DNA sequence: TGTGCCAGCAGTGTCCGCAGGGTGGTGGGGGCCAACGTCCTGACTTTC. The rearrangement uses TRBV2 and TRBJ2-6, with a possible D match to TRBD1 (5 bases). This CDR3 has 16 residues. CDR1 SNHLY and CDR2 FYNNEI come from the germline V gene. V lost 4 bases and J 4 bases, leaving 14 bases between the germline ends.

This chain joins TRBV4-3 and TRBJ1-2, with TRBD1 identical over 12 bases. The CDR3 covers 16 residues. From germline, CDR1 is LGHNA and CDR2 YSLEER. The V gene end was trimmed by 0 bases and the J gene end by 8 bases; junction bases not matched to a gene: 7. CDR3 protein: CASSQEWDRGRRGYTF. The CDR3 DNA follows: TGCGCCAGCAGCCAAGAATGGGACAGGGGGCGACGGGGCTACACCTTC.

V and J are TRBV5-4 and TRBJ1-2, with TRBD1 matching over 12 bases. V gave up 4 bases and J gave up 4 bases; unmatched junction bases: 11. Germline CDR1 and CDR2: SGHNT and YYREEE (reference sequence). CDR3 size: 17 residues. CDR3 coding DNA: TGTGCCAGCAGCAAGGGACAGGGGGCATCATCTATCTATGGCTACACCTTC. This translates into CASSKGQGASSIYGYTF.

The rearrangement links TRBV12-5 to TRBJ1-1, with no clear D. This CDR3 is built from 13 residues. Trimming removed 3 bases at V and 2 bases at J, with 7 bases between. CDR1 LGHNT and CDR2 FRNRAP come from the germline V gene. The CDR3 DNA follows: TGTGCTAGTGGTTTTGAGGGAAACACTGAAGCTTTCTTT. Translating it yields CASGFEGNTEAFF. Full variable domain (rest looked up from reference TRBV12-5 and TRBJ1-1): DARVTQTPRHKVTEMGQEVTMRCQPILGHNTVFWYRQTMMQGLELLAYFRNRAPLDDSGMPKDRFSAEMPDATLATLKIQPSEPRDSAVYFCASGFEGNTEAFFGQGTRLTVV.

This chain joins TRBV9 and TRBJ2-1; D is undetermined. The ends were cut back, 2 bases at V and 6 bases at J, with 9 bases in the middle. The CDR3 length is 13 residues. Per germline, CDR1 SGDLS and CDR2 YYNGEE. DNA of the CDR3: TGTGCCAGCAGCGTGGCCGGGCTCAATGAGCAGTTCTTC. It translates to CASSVAGLNEQFF.

This chain links TRBV30 with TRBJ2-1; D is possibly TRBD1 or TRBD2 (5 bases each). The CDR3 loop spans 14 amino acids. The ends were cut back, 2 bases at V and 9 bases at J, with 17 bases in the middle. Germline CDR1 and CDR2: GTSNPN and SVGIG (reference sequence). DNA of the CDR3: TGTGCCTGGAGTCCCCCATGGGACGGTGGTGAGCAGTTCTTC. This sequence encodes CAWSPPWDGGEQFF.

The chain is built from TRBV18 and TRBJ1-5; 12 positions match TRBD1. Germline lookup yields CDR1 KGHSH and CDR2 LQKENI. This CDR3 has 17 residues. Unmatched junction bases numbered 8, after V lost 2 bases and J lost 6 bases. This CDR3 reads CASSPEGQGALGQPQHF. The DNA for the CDR3 is TGTGCCAGCTCACCAGAGGGACAGGGGGCTTTGGGTCAGCCCCAGCATTTT. Drawing the rest from reference TRBV18 and TRBJ1-5, the complete variable domain is NAGVMQNPRHLVRRRGQEARLRCSPMKGHSHVYWYRQLPEEGLKFMVYLQKENIIDESGMPKERFSAEFPKEGPSILRIQQVVRGDSAAYFCASSPEGQGALGQPQHFGDGTRLSIL.

The chain combines TRBV27 with TRBJ2-2, with TRBD2 matching 9 bases. The ends lost 3 bases at V and 6 bases at J; junction bases unmatched: 11. Germline values: CDR1 MNHEY, CDR2 SMNVEV (reference sequence). CDR3 length equals 17 residues. The DNA for the CDR3 is TGTGCCAGCAGTTTCAGCCTAGCGGGATCAAGGGCCGGGGAGCTGTTTTTT. Protein product: CASSFSLAGSRAGELFF.